This TCR beta chain was identified during a study of blood T cell repertoires in COVID-19. Study summary: Italy, Spain and the United States were the sources of the convalescent and acute COVID-19 samples. PBMCs, B-cell-depleted T cells, or T cells provided the cDNA or gDNA that made up the material.

Trimming removed 1 base from V and 0 bases from J, with 14 bases in between. Germline CDR1 is SGDLS and CDR2 is YYNGEE. The CDR3 is made up of 17 amino acids. Original processing methods: By means of reference gene primer amplification, nucleated cell counts were estimated. Produced via immunoSEQ multiplex PCR; TCRdb's table is partial and in-frame only. V, J and clone size derive from that table, while D and trimming were established from the DNA sequence. The data contain 150,000 to 190,000 clones, 65% to 90% of them singletons. This clone was seen more than once but under ten times. The rearrangement links TRBV9 to TRBJ1-3; D may be TRBD1 (6 bases). The clonotype comes from a woman aged 50 to 60 with acute or convalescent COVID-19. Sequencing used peripheral blood. The CDR3 here is CASSVSGQRVSGNTIYF. Written as DNA, the CDR3 is TGTGCCAGCAGCGTATCCGGACAGCGAGTCTCTGGAAACACCATATATTTT.